The present TCR beta chain was sequenced within a study of T cell responses to AZD1222 COVID-19 vaccine. Only in-frame clones appear in the TCRdb table, and some are missing; sequencing was by immunoSEQ multiplex PCR. Of over 85,000 clones in the sample, about four fifths were seen once. V lost 1 base to trimming and J lost 1 base; unmatched junction nucleotides: 5. Germline V gene lookup returns CDR1 SGHRS and CDR2 YFSETQ. This CDR3 comprises 17 residues. Study outcomes and limitations: Donors were chiefly white British, with a greater number of females, and clonal diversity was perhaps underestimated. The study identified only five or six AZD1222 recipients as seropositive at baseline. Unmutated regions of variants are reportedly targeted by nearly half of spike-specific TCRs.

With respect to this clone: Its cognate antigen is unknown.

The gene calls are TRBV5-1 and TRBJ2-1; 10 nucleotides match TRBD2. The specimen was peripheral blood, collected on day 0 of AZD1222 vaccination. The clonotype originates from an adult in good health. The CDR3 DNA is TGCGCCAGCAGCTTGATGACTAGCGGGCGGTCCTACAATGAGCAGTTCTTC. Translating gives CASSLMTSGRSYNEQFF.